These T cell receptor beta chains were read from a single sample in a study of shared clonotypes between healthy human individuals. Here immunoSEQ multiplex PCR was the method, and the copy in TCRdb shows in-frame clones only, minus some. The table has fewer than 2.5 million clones, approximately 94% seen once. The specimen was naive CD4+ T cells from PBMCs. These receptors all come from a man aged 18 to 30 in good health. Some clones in this sample may be carry-over from other donors' samples. Both conserved end residues are part of each CDR3. D genes are given only for firm matches. The size of a clone is reported for some rows only, either as once, few or many, or as a class for expanded clones.

d_gene	abundance	v_gene	j_gene	CDR3aa	CDR3nt
-	-	TRBV11-2	TRBJ2-6	CASSLLVGVSGANVLTF	TGTGCCAGCAGCTTACTTGTCGGAGTCTCTGGGGCCAACGTCCTGACTTTC
-	-	TRBV6-6	TRBJ2-5	CASAPGETQYF	TGTGCCAGCGCCCCCGGGGAGACCCAGTACTTC
-	-	TRBV28	TRBJ1-2	CASSLLGGYGYTF	TGTGCCAGCAGTTTATTGGGGGGCTATGGCTACACCTTC
TRBD1	few	TRBV5-1	TRBJ2-5	CASSWDSRETQYF	TGCGCCAGCAGCTGGGACAGTCGAGAGACCCAGTACTTC
-	-	TRBV27	TRBJ2-5	CASGRETQYF	TGTGCCAGCGGGCGAGAGACCCAGTACTTC
-	-	TRBV28	TRBJ1-5	CASSLGRTNQPQHF	TGTGCCAGCAGTTTGGGACGTACGAATCAGCCCCAGCATTTT
-	-	TRBV7-2	TRBJ2-3	CASSFGYNTDTQYF	TGTGCCAGCAGCTTCGGCTACAACACAGATACGCAGTATTTT
-	-	TRBV4-1	TRBJ1-5	CASSQQGMGNQPQHF	TGCGCCAGCAGCCAACAGGGCATGGGCAATCAGCCCCAGCATTTT
TRBD1	-	TRBV28	TRBJ2-5	CASSSGQQETQYF	TGTGCCAGCAGTTCGGGACAGCAAGAGACCCAGTACTTC
-	few	TRBV2	TRBJ2-1	CASSSRGITYNEQFF	TGTGCCAGCAGTTCGCGCGGGATCACCTACAATGAGCAGTTCTTC
-	-	TRBV28	TRBJ1-2	CASSAETRTGYTF	TGTGCCAGCAGTGCCGAGACTAGGACTGGCTACACCTTC
TRBD2	-	TRBV9	TRBJ2-5	CASSDLMGLADPPGTQYF	TGTGCCAGCAGCGATTTAATGGGACTAGCGGACCCTCCAGGGACCCAGTACTTC
TRBD1	-	TRBV7-2	TRBJ2-7	CASSWGGQGEKDEQYF	TGTGCCAGCAGCTGGGGCGGACAGGGGGAGAAAGACGAGCAGTACTTC
-	once	TRBV28	TRBJ1-1	CASVGGQSGTEAFF	TGTGCCAGCGTAGGTGGCCAATCGGGCACTGAAGCTTTCTTT
TRBD2	-	TRBV7-3	TRBJ2-1	CASSTGTSRNNEQFF	TGTGCCAGCAGCACTGGGACTAGCAGGAACAATGAGCAGTTCTTC
TRBD2	-	TRBV29-1	TRBJ2-7	CSVRPSGSVEQYF	TGCAGCGTCCGACCGAGCGGGAGCGTCGAGCAGTACTTC
-	-	TRBV5-1	TRBJ2-3	CASSLWASYSTDTQYF	TGCGCCAGCAGCTTGTGGGCTAGCTATAGCACAGATACGCAGTATTTT
-	once	TRBV9	TRBJ1-1	CASSVRTDPNTEAFF	TGTGCCAGCAGCGTTAGGACAGATCCGAACACTGAAGCTTTCTTT
TRBD1	-	TRBV7-8	TRBJ2-7	CASSSRSGQGREQYF	TGTGCCAGCAGCTCGAGATCTGGACAGGGCCGCGAGCAGTACTTC
TRBD1	-	TRBV9	TRBJ1-5	CASSPSGQRNQPQHF	TGTGCCAGCAGCCCTTCGGGACAGCGCAATCAGCCCCAGCATTTT
TRBD1	-	TRBV18	TRBJ2-7	CASSPGTGNRFSYEQYF	TGTGCCAGCTCACCCGGGACAGGGAACAGGTTCTCCTACGAGCAGTACTTC
-	once	TRBV6-1	TRBJ1-2	CASSENTLSAF	TGTGCCAGCAGTGAAAACACCCTTTCCGCCTTC
TRBD2	-	TRBV13	TRBJ2-2	CASTLGGAPGELFF	TGTGCCAGCACTCTCGGGGGGGCGCCCGGGGAGCTGTTTTTT
-	-	TRBV7-2	TRBJ2-3	CASSRPGRTDTQYF	TGTGCCAGCAGCCGACCCGGCCGCACAGATACGCAGTATTTT
-	-	TRBV5-4	TRBJ1-3	CASSVQGTAGNTIYF	TGTGCCAGCAGCGTACAGGGTACGGCTGGAAACACCATATATTTT
TRBD1	once	TRBV2	TRBJ1-4	CASRDRGRVKLFF	TGTGCCAGCAGGGACAGGGGGCGGGTAAAACTGTTTTTT
TRBD2	-	TRBV5-6	TRBJ2-5	CASSRRTSGTNSYQETQYF	TGTGCCAGCAGCCGAAGGACTAGCGGGACAAATTCATACCAAGAGACCCAGTACTTC
TRBD2	-	TRBV5-8	TRBJ2-1	CASSFFRGRGNEQFF	TGTGCCAGCAGCTTCTTTCGCGGGAGGGGAAATGAGCAGTTCTTC
-	-	TRBV4-1	TRBJ2-5	CASSQAMRGSHQETQYF	TGCGCCAGCAGCCAAGCCATGCGCGGTTCCCACCAAGAGACCCAGTACTTC
TRBD2	-	TRBV9	TRBJ2-1	CASSAGLAGGENEQFF	TGTGCCAGCAGCGCGGGACTAGCGGGAGGGGAGAATGAGCAGTTCTTC
-	-	TRBV7-9	TRBJ1-5	CASSLADNNQPQHF	TGTGCCAGCAGCTTAGCCGACAACAATCAGCCCCAGCATTTT
-	once	TRBV2	TRBJ1-2	CASRPGTNDGYTF	TGTGCCAGCAGGCCAGGCACGAACGATGGCTACACCTTC
-	-	TRBV5-1	TRBJ2-2	CASSLVNSGNTGELFF	TGCGCCAGCAGCTTGGTGAATAGCGGGAACACCGGGGAGCTGTTTTTT
TRBD1	-	TRBV28	TRBJ2-7	CATKGTVPYEQYF	TGTGCCACCAAAGGGACAGTTCCCTACGAGCAGTACTTC
-	-	TRBV4-3	TRBJ2-2	CASSHLGRSGELFF	TGCGCCAGCAGCCATCTCGGCCGGTCCGGGGAGCTGTTTTTT
-	-	TRBV7-9	TRBJ2-1	CASNGLLVSLEQFF	TGTGCCAGCAACGGCCTACTAGTGTCTCTTGAGCAGTTCTTC
-	-	TRBV19	TRBJ1-5	CASTNRRDQPQHF	TGTGCCAGTACCAACAGAAGAGATCAGCCCCAGCATTTT
TRBD1	-	TRBV27	TRBJ1-2	CASSLSQGAYGYTF	TGTGCCAGCAGTTTATCCCAGGGGGCGTATGGCTACACCTTC
-	-	TRBV5-1	TRBJ2-1	CASTPAGGGYNEQFF	TGCGCCAGCACCCCCGCCGGGGGAGGCTACAATGAGCAGTTCTTC
-	-	TRBV25-1	TRBJ1-3	CASSEPPWAGNTIYF	TGTGCCAGCAGTGAACCCCCGTGGGCCGGAAACACCATATATTTT
-	-	TRBV7-9	TRBJ1-2	CASSLGVGRLGYTF	TGTGCCAGCAGCTTAGGGGTCGGACGGCTCGGCTACACCTTC
-	-	TRBV5-6	TRBJ2-7	CASSFGYRGDFEQYF	TGTGCCAGCAGCTTCGGATATCGCGGCGACTTCGAGCAGTACTTC
-	-	TRBV28	TRBJ1-2	CASRTTGILIGYTF	TGTGCCAGCCGAACCACCGGGATCTTAATAGGCTACACCTTC
-	-	TRBV5-1	TRBJ2-4	CASSLGLLAKNIQYF	TGCGCCAGCAGCTTAGGGCTACTAGCCAAAAACATTCAGTACTTC
-	-	TRBV7-3	TRBJ1-2	CASSLSGGRYTF	TGTGCCAGCAGCTTAAGCGGGGGCAGGTACACCTTC
-	-	TRBV7-9	TRBJ2-7	CASSFKDRSYEQYF	TGTGCCAGCAGCTTTAAGGACAGATCCTACGAGCAGTACTTC
-	-	TRBV18	TRBJ2-3	CASSRRQGDGGTQYF	TGTGCCAGCTCACGGAGACAGGGCGATGGGGGGACGCAGTATTTT
-	few	TRBV29-1	TRBJ1-1	CSVGTALSVNTEAFF	TGCAGCGTTGGGACAGCCCTAAGTGTGAACACTGAAGCTTTCTTT
-	-	TRBV4-1	TRBJ2-3	CASSQPGTDTQYF	TGCGCCAGCAGCCAACCAGGTACAGATACGCAGTATTTT
TRBD1	-	TRBV5-1	TRBJ2-2	CASSLGQGAVTGELFF	TGCGCCAGCAGCCTAGGACAGGGGGCGGTCACCGGGGAGCTGTTTTTT
-	-	TRBV6-5	TRBJ1-6	CASSLDPGNSPLHF	TGTGCCAGCAGTTTGGACCCAGGGAATTCACCCCTCCACTTT
-	-	TRBV7-9	TRBJ2-3	CASSPVGDTQYF	TGTGCCAGCAGCCCAGTCGGGGATACGCAGTATTTT
-	-	TRBV18	TRBJ1-2	CASSGRRDYGYTF	TGTGCCAGCTCGGGCAGGAGGGACTATGGCTACACCTTC
-	few	TRBV2	TRBJ1-5	CASSKGGLSNQPQHF	TGTGCCAGCAGTAAGGGGGGATTGAGCAATCAGCCCCAGCATTTT
TRBD2	-	TRBV9	TRBJ2-2	CASSAWEGRSEELFF	TGTGCCAGCAGCGCCTGGGAGGGCCGCTCTGAGGAGCTGTTTTTT
-	-	TRBV5-4	TRBJ2-7	CASSGISGFYEQYF	TGTGCCAGCAGTGGAATCTCAGGGTTTTACGAGCAGTACTTC
-	-	TRBV7-2	TRBJ2-7	CASSLWGVGVEQYF	TGTGCCAGCAGCTTGTGGGGGGTGGGAGTGGAGCAGTACTTC
-	-	TRBV11-2	TRBJ2-5	CASSLELSQETQYF	TGTGCCAGCAGCTTAGAGTTGTCCCAAGAGACCCAGTACTTC
-	-	TRBV29-1	TRBJ1-1	CSARTGMNTEAFF	TGCAGCGCTCGGACTGGAATGAACACTGAAGCTTTCTTT